The rows below give T cell receptor beta chains drawn from one sample of a study of cytomegalovirus exposure and HLA in healthy donors. Only in-frame clones appear in the TCRdb table, and some are missing; sequencing was by immunoSEQ multiplex PCR. The sample carries approximately 59,000 clones, 80% to 95% recorded once. Source material: PBMCs. These receptors were taken from a young man in good health and CMV-seropositive. CDR3s include the opening cysteine and the closing phenylalanine or tryptophan. The D gene is left open where the match is weak. Some rows have no size entry. The others give once, few or many, or a class for an expanded clone.

v_call	clone_size	d_call	j_call	cdr3_nt	cdr3_aa
TRBV7-9	-	-	TRBJ2-5	TGTGCCAGCACTCATAGAGAGGGTTCAAGGACCCAGTACTTC	CASTHREGSRTQYF
TRBV6-5	-	TRBD1	TRBJ1-5	TGTGCCAGCAGGGTCCGGGGACAGGGGAATCAGCCCCAGCATTTT	CASRVRGQGNQPQHF
TRBV6-5	-	-	TRBJ1-2	TGTGCCAGCGGGGACTGGGGGGGTAGCTATGGCTACACCTTC	CASGDWGGSYGYTF
TRBV28	-	-	TRBJ1-4	TGTGCCAGCAGTCTCATTCTGGGGGGTATAGCTAATGAAAAACTGTTTTTT	CASSLILGGIANEKLFF
TRBV10-3	-	TRBD1	TRBJ2-1	TGTGCCATCAGTGAGAGGGGACAGGGGAGAAATGAGCAGTTCTTC	CAISERGQGRNEQFF
TRBV19	-	-	TRBJ2-7	TGTGCCAGTAGTCCAACGGCGGGGCCGGGCCAGCAGTACTTC	CASSPTAGPGQQYF
TRBV5-1	-	TRBD2	TRBJ2-3	TGCGCCAGCAGCGCTGGACTAGCGGGGAGCACAGATACGCAGTATTTT	CASSAGLAGSTDTQYF
TRBV6-4	-	TRBD2	TRBJ2-5	TGTGCCAGCACGGCTAGCGGGAGTAAGACCCAGTACTTC	CASTASGSKTQYF
TRBV4-1	-	TRBD2	TRBJ2-7	TGCGCCAGCAGCCAAGGGGTAGCGGGAATCTACGAGCAGTACTTC	CASSQGVAGIYEQYF
TRBV28	-	-	TRBJ1-5	TGTGCCAGCAGTTTGGGAGGGGGGAGCAATCAGCCCCAGCATTTT	CASSLGGGSNQPQHF
TRBV28	few	TRBD2	TRBJ2-4	TGTGCCAGCAGCGAAGAGCAGGGGGAAGGACTAGCGGGATCACAAGCCAAAAACATTCAGTACTTC	CASSEEQGEGLAGSQAKNIQYF
TRBV28	-	TRBD1	TRBJ1-5	TGTGCCAGCCATATCCTACAGGGGGGAGGTCAGCCCCAGCATTTT	CASHILQGGGQPQHF
TRBV10-2	once	-	TRBJ2-2	TGCGCCAGTCGATCTTGGCGGAACGGGGGCACCGGGGAGCTGTTTTTT	CASRSWRNGGTGELFF
TRBV30	-	TRBD1	TRBJ1-5	TGTGCCTGGAGTGTATTAGGGGGCCCCGGTCAGCCCCAGCATTTT	CAWSVLGGPGQPQHF
TRBV5-4	-	TRBD2	TRBJ2-7	TGTGCCAGCAGCACCGGGACTAGGTCTCTCGAGCAGTACTTC	CASSTGTRSLEQYF
TRBV28	-	-	TRBJ1-5	TGTGCCAGCAGTTTACTCGGGGGGAGTCAGCCCCAGCATTTT	CASSLLGGSQPQHF
TRBV18	-	TRBD2	TRBJ2-1	TGTGCCAGCTCACCTGATGGCGGGAGGAGCAATGAGCAGTTCTTC	CASSPDGGRSNEQFF
TRBV6-1	-	TRBD1	TRBJ2-7	TGTGCCAGCAGTGATCAGGACAGGGGGCGCTACGAGCAGTACTTC	CASSDQDRGRYEQYF
TRBV9	-	-	TRBJ2-1	TGTGCCAGCAGCGTAGATATAAGCGGGCCCCCCTCGGGCAATGAGCAGTTCTTC	CASSVDISGPPSGNEQFF
TRBV7-7	-	TRBD2	TRBJ2-1	TGTGCTAGCAGCTCAGGGAAGAGCGGGAGAGACAATGAGCAGTTCTTC	CASSSGKSGRDNEQFF
TRBV19	-	TRBD2	TRBJ2-3	TGTGCCAGTGGGACTAGCCACACCACATTTGATACGCAGTATTTT	CASGTSHTTFDTQYF
TRBV2	-	TRBD1	TRBJ1-4	TGTGCCAGCAGCCCCAGGGGGTACGAAAAACTGTTTTTT	CASSPRGYEKLFF
TRBV30	-	-	TRBJ2-7	TGTGCCTGGAGCGTGGACAGATCCTACGAGCAGTACTTC	CAWSVDRSYEQYF
TRBV28	-	TRBD1	TRBJ2-5	TGTGCCAGCAGTCTTTGGACAGGGCAAGAGACCCAGTACTTC	CASSLWTGQETQYF
TRBV19	-	TRBD2	TRBJ2-1	TGTGCCAGTAGTATAGGTAGCGGGAGTATCTATGAGCAGTTCTTC	CASSIGSGSIYEQFF
TRBV29-1	once	TRBD2	TRBJ2-1	TGCAGCGTTGACCTAGCGGTCTACAATGAGCAGTTCTTC	CSVDLAVYNEQFF
TRBV2	-	-	TRBJ1-1	TGTGCCAGCAGTTACAGCAGAGTAAACACTGAAGCTTTCTTT	CASSYSRVNTEAFF
TRBV7-2	-	TRBD1	TRBJ1-5	TGTGCCAGCAGCTGGCAGACAGGGAAGAGCCAGCCCCAGCATTTT	CASSWQTGKSQPQHF
TRBV28	-	-	TRBJ2-5	TGTGCCGAGGGGGCGGGACGGGAGACCCAGTACTTC	CAEGAGRETQYF
TRBV9	-	TRBD1	TRBJ2-7	TGTGCCAGCAGCTCCTGGGACAGGAACTACGAGCAGTACTTC	CASSSWDRNYEQYF
TRBV6-5	-	TRBD2	TRBJ2-1	TGTGCCTCCCAGTCCGGGACTAGCGGGGTCAATGAGCAGTTCTTC	CASQSGTSGVNEQFF
TRBV18	-	-	TRBJ2-5	TGTGCCAGCTCAAGGGCCCAGGGGGAGACCCAGTACTTC	CASSRAQGETQYF
TRBV29-1	-	-	TRBJ2-2	TGCAGCGTTGTGCTGTTAGCCGGGGAGCTGTTTTTT	CSVVLLAGELFF
TRBV27	once	-	TRBJ2-5	TGTGCCAGCAGTTCAGGTCCGGAAGAGACCCAGTACTTC	CASSSGPEETQYF
TRBV19	-	TRBD1	TRBJ2-2	TGTGCCAGTAACACAGGGGACAGAGACACCGGGGAGCTGTTTTTT	CASNTGDRDTGELFF
TRBV28	-	TRBD1	TRBJ2-7	TGTGCCAGCAGTTTCCCGGACAGGGTGGGGTACGAGCAGTACTTC	CASSFPDRVGYEQYF
TRBV28	-	-	TRBJ1-4	TGTGCCAGCAACCCACAGGGTCGAGGGGAAAAACTGTTTTTT	CASNPQGRGEKLFF
TRBV5-6	-	TRBD2	TRBJ2-3	TGTGCCAGCAGCTTAGGGCTAGCGGGAGGGCATACGCAGTATTTT	CASSLGLAGGHTQYF
TRBV2	-	TRBD1	TRBJ1-5	TGTGCCAGCAGACCACAGGGGCTCGGCAATCAGCCCCAGCATTTT	CASRPQGLGNQPQHF
TRBV5-1	-	-	TRBJ2-7	TGCGCCAGCAGCCCCAGGTCAGGCCCCTACGAGCAGTACTTC	CASSPRSGPYEQYF
TRBV27	-	-	TRBJ2-1	TGTGCCAGCAGTTCTGGACTCCACAATGAGCAGTTCTTC	CASSSGLHNEQFF
TRBV28	-	TRBD1	TRBJ2-3	TGTGCCAGCAGTGTGACAGGGATCACAGATACGCAGTATTTT	CASSVTGITDTQYF
TRBV27	-	TRBD2	TRBJ2-5	TGTGCCAGCAGTTCCTACCTAGCGGCCCAAGAGACCCAGTACTTC	CASSSYLAAQETQYF
TRBV5-1	-	TRBD2	TRBJ2-7	TGCGCCAGCAGCTCCCGACTAGCGGGAGATTTAGGGGACGAGCAGTACTTC	CASSSRLAGDLGDEQYF
TRBV7-3	-	-	TRBJ2-5	TGTGCCAGCAGCCCAGGCCCCCAAGAGACCCAGTACTTC	CASSPGPQETQYF
TRBV11-1	-	TRBD2	TRBJ2-3	TGTGCCAGCAGCGAGGGACTAGGAGATACGCAGTATTTT	CASSEGLGDTQYF
TRBV9	-	TRBD1	TRBJ2-5	TGTGCCAGCAGCGTGACAGGGGGCGGGGGGGAGACCCAGTACTTC	CASSVTGGGGETQYF
TRBV5-5	once	TRBD1	TRBJ1-4	TGTGCCAGCAGCTCGGACAGGGCGTATGAAAAACTGTTTTTT	CASSSDRAYEKLFF
TRBV5-1	-	-	TRBJ2-1	TGCGCCAGCAGCTTGGAAGCCCGCTTCTACAATGAGCAGTTCTTC	CASSLEARFYNEQFF
TRBV7-3	once	-	TRBJ2-1	TGTGCCAGCAGCCGTAGCGGAAGGGATCACAATGAGCAGTTCTTC	CASSRSGRDHNEQFF
TRBV6-5	-	-	TRBJ2-7	TGTGCCAGCAGCTACGGGGGCCCTACCGCCTACGAGCAGTACTTC	CASSYGGPTAYEQYF
TRBV5-1	-	TRBD1	TRBJ2-2	TGCGCCAGCAGCCAGGGGGTAACCGGGGAGCTGTTTTTT	CASSQGVTGELFF
TRBV2	-	TRBD2	TRBJ2-3	TGTGCCAGCAGTGGAGAGGGACTAGCGGGAGTAGATACGCAGTATTTT	CASSGEGLAGVDTQYF